This T cell receptor beta chain was captured by sequencing in a study of CD8 T cells in Susac syndrome. The study's findings and limits: Several Susac-specific public clones appeared in CD8+ TEMRA repertoires, and around 16 in total CD8+ repertoires.

RNA was extracted with the RNeasy kit, and a quantity of about 0.45 to 1 ug was reverse transcribed using random hexamers. With immunoSEQ multiplex PCR, TCR beta CDR3 was amplified across 54 Vbeta and 13 Jbeta. MiXCR, run by TCRdb on the immunoSEQ multiplex PCR reads, gives a single entry per CDR3 protein. The sample shows some 2,000 distinct CDR3 sequences, under 75% of them seen only once. Memory subsets for TEMRA sorting were defined by CD27 and CD45RA staining. CD8+ and CD4+ blood T cells underwent TCR beta sequencing. Just as total CD8+ cells were sequenced, so were sorted CD8+ TEMRA cells. Germline CDR1 MNHEY, CDR2 SMNVEV (reference sequence). V was cut by 6 bases and J by 4 bases, with 21 bases left in between. This CDR3 has 16 amino acids. In the case of this clonotype: As yet, its antigen is unknown.

Sequenced input: CD8+ TEMRA cells from PBMCs. This sample's subset: FACS-sorted terminally differentiated effector memory CD8+ T cells re-expressing CD45RA (CD8+ TEMRA). This clonotype was sampled from a human donor with Susac syndrome. The chain uses TRBV27 and TRBJ1-2, with D hard to call. CDR3 region: CASSLDSWGPPYGYTF. CDR3 sequence (DNA): TGTGCCAGCAGCCTTGATTCCTGGGGTCCCCCCTATGGCTACACCTTC.